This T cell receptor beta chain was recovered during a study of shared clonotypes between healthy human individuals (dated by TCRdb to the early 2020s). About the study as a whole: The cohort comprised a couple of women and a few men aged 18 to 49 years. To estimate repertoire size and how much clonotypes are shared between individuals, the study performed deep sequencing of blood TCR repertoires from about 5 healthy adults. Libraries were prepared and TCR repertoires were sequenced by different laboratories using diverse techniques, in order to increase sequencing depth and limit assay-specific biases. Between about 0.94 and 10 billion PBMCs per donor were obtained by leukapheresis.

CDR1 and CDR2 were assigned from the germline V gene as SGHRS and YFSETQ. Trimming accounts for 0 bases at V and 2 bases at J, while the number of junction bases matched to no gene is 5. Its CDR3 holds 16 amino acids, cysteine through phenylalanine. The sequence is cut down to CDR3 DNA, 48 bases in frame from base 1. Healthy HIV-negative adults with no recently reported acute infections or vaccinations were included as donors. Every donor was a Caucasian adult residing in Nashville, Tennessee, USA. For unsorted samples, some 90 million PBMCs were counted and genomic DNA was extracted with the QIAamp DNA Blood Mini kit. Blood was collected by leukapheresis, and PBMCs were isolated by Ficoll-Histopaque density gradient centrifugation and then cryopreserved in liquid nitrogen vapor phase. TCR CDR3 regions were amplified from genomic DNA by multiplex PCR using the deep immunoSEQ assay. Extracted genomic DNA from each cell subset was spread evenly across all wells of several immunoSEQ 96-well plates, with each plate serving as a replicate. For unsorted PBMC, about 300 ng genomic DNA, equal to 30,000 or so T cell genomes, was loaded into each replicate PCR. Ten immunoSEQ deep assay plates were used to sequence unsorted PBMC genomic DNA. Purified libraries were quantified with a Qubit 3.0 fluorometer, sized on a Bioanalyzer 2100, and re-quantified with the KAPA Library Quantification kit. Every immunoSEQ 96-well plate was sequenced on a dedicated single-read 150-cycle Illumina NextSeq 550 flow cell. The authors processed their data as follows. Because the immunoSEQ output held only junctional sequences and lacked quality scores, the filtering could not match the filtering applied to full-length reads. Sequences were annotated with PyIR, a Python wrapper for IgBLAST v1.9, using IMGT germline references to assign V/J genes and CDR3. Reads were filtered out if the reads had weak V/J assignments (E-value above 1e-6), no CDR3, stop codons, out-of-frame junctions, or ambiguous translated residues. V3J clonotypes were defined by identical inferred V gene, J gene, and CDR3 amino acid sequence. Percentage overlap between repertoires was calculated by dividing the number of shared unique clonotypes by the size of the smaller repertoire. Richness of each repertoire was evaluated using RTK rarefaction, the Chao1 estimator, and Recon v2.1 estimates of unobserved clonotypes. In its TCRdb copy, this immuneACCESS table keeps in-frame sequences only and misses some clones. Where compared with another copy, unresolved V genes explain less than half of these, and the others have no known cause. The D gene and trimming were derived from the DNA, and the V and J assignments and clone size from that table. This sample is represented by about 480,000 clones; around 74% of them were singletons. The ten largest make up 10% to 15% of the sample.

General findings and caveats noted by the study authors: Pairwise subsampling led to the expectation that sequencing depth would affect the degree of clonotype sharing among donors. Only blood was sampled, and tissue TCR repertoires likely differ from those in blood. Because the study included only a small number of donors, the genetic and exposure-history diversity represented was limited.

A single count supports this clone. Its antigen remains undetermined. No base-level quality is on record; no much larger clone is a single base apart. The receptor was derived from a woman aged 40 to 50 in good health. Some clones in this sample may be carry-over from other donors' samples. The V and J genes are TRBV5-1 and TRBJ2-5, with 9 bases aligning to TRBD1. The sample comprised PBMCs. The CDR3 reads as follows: CASSLGPGQGQETQYF. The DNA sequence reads TGCGCCAGCAGCTTGGGGCCGGGACAGGGACAAGAGACCCAGTACTTC.